These 9 T cell receptor beta chains were all obtained from the same sample, sequenced in a study of blood T cell repertoires in COVID-19. Assay: immunoSEQ multiplex PCR; the TCRdb copy retains only in-frame clones and omits some. This sample has 300,000 to 350,000 clones, with about 90% found just once. Material: peripheral blood. Every receptor here comes from a woman between 45 and 60 years old with COVID-19, enrolled during active disease.

This CDR3 reads CASSQFVAIGNTIYF. The CDR3 nucleotides read TGCGCCAGCAGCCAATTTGTCGCTATTGGAAACACCATATATTTT. This chain links TRBV4-1 with TRBJ1-3; D is undetermined. Germline V CDR1 and CDR2: MGHRA, YSYEKL. The CDR3 runs 15 residues. The germline V and J ends were trimmed by 2 bases and 3 bases, with 11 bases remaining between them.

The rearrangement joins TRBV19 to TRBJ2-1; D not resolved. The CDR3 spans 14 residues. Trimming removed 2 bases from V and 6 bases from J, with 11 bases in between. Germline V gives CDR1 LNHDA, CDR2 SQIVND (reference sequence). The CDR3 sequence: CASSIRWSGNEQFF. For the CDR3, the DNA is TGTGCCAGTAGTATACGATGGTCAGGCAATGAGCAGTTCTTC.

As concerns this clone: A read error may produce the germline difference seen at one junction end. The J gene is TRBJ1-1, the V gene TRBV3-1 (or the pseudogene TRBV3-2); D unclear. The length of the CDR3 is 14 residues. Germline lookup yields CDR1 LGHDT and CDR2 YNNKEL (reference sequence). CDR3 sequence reads: CASSPLGKNPEAFF. The CDR3 coding sequence is TGTGCCAGCAGCCCCCTCGGGAAGAACCCTGAAGCTTTCTTT.

The chain combines TRBV12-5 with TRBJ1-5; 9 nucleotides match TRBD1. J gave up 0 bases and V 0 bases, and 6 bases lay outside the gene matches. Looked up from germline, CDR1 is LGHNT and CDR2 is FRNRAP. There are 18 residues in the CDR3. For the CDR3, the DNA is TGTGCTAGTGGTTTGGTGATGGACAGGGGATATAGCAATCAGCCCCAGCATTTT. This encodes CASGLVMDRGYSNQPQHF.

This chain links TRBV5-4 with TRBJ2-3, with 7 bases fitting TRBD2. V gave up 4 bases and J gave up 0 bases; unmatched junction bases: 11. Germline CDR1 reads SGHNT; CDR2 reads YYREEE (reference sequence). The CDR3 is 17 amino acids. This CDR3 is CASSREEARPSTDTQYF. CDR3 bases: TGTGCCAGCAGCCGGGAGGAGGCTCGCCCTAGCACAGATACGCAGTATTTT.

The chain carries TRBV19 and TRBJ1-2; TRBD1 might be the D (5 bases). Trimming pared 6 bases from V and 5 bases from J, leaving 10 bases between. The length of the CDR3 is 12 residues. The germline gives CDR1 LNHDA, CDR2 SQIVND (reference sequence). The CDR3 reads CASSPGTYGYTF. The DNA for the CDR3 is TGTGCCAGTAGCCCGGGGACTTATGGCTACACCTTC.

Only one count was recorded for this clone. The genes are TRBV11-3 and TRBJ2-1, with D possibly TRBD2 on 5 matching bases. The V end lost 4 bases, the J end lost 0 bases, and 13 bases lay between the germline ends. The CDR3 is 16 amino acids. CDR1 is SGHNT, CDR2 YENEEA, per germline. CDR3 sequence (DNA): TGTGCCAGCAGCTCCGGCGGGTCGGGCTCCTACAATGAGCAGTTCTTC. As protein: CASSSGGSGSYNEQFF.

The genes are TRBV15 and TRBJ2-1; 7 bases are shared with TRBD2. V dropped 4 bases and J dropped 1; count of bases not matched to a gene: 4. Germline lookup yields CDR1 LNHNV and CDR2 YYDKDF (reference sequence). The CDR3 spans 15 residues. In nucleotides, the CDR3 is TGTGCCACCAGCATGCGGGGAGGGTCCTACAATGAGCAGTTCTTC. It specifies CATSMRGGSYNEQFF.

This clone was picked up one time. This chain joins TRBV7-2 and TRBJ1-1; D possibly corresponds to TRBD1 (5 bases). The germline V gene encodes CDR1 SGHTA and CDR2 FQGNSA. CDR3 length: 15 residues. Trimming pared 6 bases from V and 1 base from J, leaving 15 bases between. In DNA, the CDR3 is TGTGCCAGCAGTTTTACCGGACAAACGAACACTGAAGCTTTCTTT. It is translated as CASSFTGQTNTEAFF.